A single T cell receptor beta chain is shown here with its context. Its antigen is as yet unknown. The germline V gene encodes CDR1 MNHNY and CDR2 SVGAGI (reference sequence). V lost 2 bases to trimming and J lost 4 bases, with 11 bases between them. The CDR3 spans 14 residues. This sample was taken from a study of radiotherapy plus CTLA-4 blockade in lung cancer. About the research overall: Objective responses were documented in around a sixth of patients, with disease control in around 30%.

Findings of the study overall: An expansion of tumor-derived TCR clones occurred in blood after radiotherapy plus ipilimumab. Reports state that early shifts in blood T cell clones, with interferon-beta, best predicted response.

Using immunoSEQ multiplex PCR, the repertoire was profiled, and TCRdb retains in-frame clones only, with some absent. This repertoire shows roughly 59,000 clones, approximately 67% found once; its top ten account for approximately 8.3%. Sequenced material: peripheral blood, taken from a patient treated with radiotherapy plus ipilimumab. The chain has TRBV6-6 and TRBJ2-5; D is uncertain. The origin of this receptor is a human donor with non-small cell lung cancer whose response to radiotherapy plus ipilimumab could not be evaluated. Written as DNA, the CDR3 is TGTGCCAGCAGTTACAGTAACTGGGCAGAGACCCAGTACTTC. Encoded protein: CASSYSNWAETQYF.